These 23 T cell receptor beta chains came from one sample sequenced in a study of blood T cell repertoires in COVID-19 (dated by TCRdb to 2018 to 2021). The library was obtained by the immunoSEQ multiplex PCR assay. The table comes from immuneACCESS by way of TCRdb, which keeps in-frame sequences with V and J called. Part of the clones is missing from these tables; in studies checked, under half for an unresolved V gene and the rest for unknown reasons. The sample table holds around 500,000 clones, of which approximately 85% were seen once. In total, the top ten clones hold 3% to 3.5% of the sample. Material: peripheral blood. The receptors here all came from a human donor in a cohort sampled during active COVID-19.

V usage is TRBV7-9 and J usage is TRBJ2-6, with TRBD1 identical over 7 bases. The germline CDR1 and CDR2 sequences are SEHNR and FQNEAQ (reference sequence). J gave up 8 bases and V 5 bases, and 6 bases lay outside the gene matches. This CDR3 comprises 14 residues. CDR3 DNA: TGTGCCAGCAGCCCAGGGGGAACGACCAACGTCCTGACTTTC. Translating it yields CASSPGGTTNVLTF.

The rearrangement uses TRBV19 and TRBJ2-1; 7 nucleotides align to TRBD2. The CDR3 runs to 18 residues. Germline V gene lookup returns CDR1 LNHDA and CDR2 SQIVND (reference sequence). The ends lost 3 bases at V and 8 bases at J; junction bases unmatched: 19. The CDR3 bases are TGTGCCAGTAGTATTATCGGGGCTAGCGGCCCCCCCGGGGATGAGCAGTTCTTC. The encoded protein is CASSIIGASGPPGDEQFF.

The V gene is TRBV5-1, the J gene TRBJ1-5; no definite D call. The V gene lost 0 bases and the J gene lost 6 bases, with 13 bases spanning the gap. Germline assignment: CDR1 SGHRS and CDR2 YFSETQ. The CDR3 loop spans 15 amino acids. The CDR3 DNA reads TGCGCCAGCAGCTTGGCCAATGATGAGGCTCAGCCCCAGCATTTT. Translating gives CASSLANDEAQPQHF.

This rearrangement joins TRBV7-9 to TRBJ1-1, with 8 bases identical to TRBD1. The trim removed 5 bases at V and 1 base at J, leaving 6 bases unmatched. The CDR3 is 15 residues long. CDR1 and CDR2 (germline): SEHNR, FQNEAQ (reference sequence). CDR3 loop: CASSHKTGGNTEAFF. The DNA of the CDR3 is TGTGCCAGCAGCCATAAAACAGGGGGGAACACTGAAGCTTTCTTT.

V usage is TRBV19 and J usage is TRBJ1-6; no firm D call. Germline CDR1 is LNHDA and CDR2 is SQIVND (reference sequence). Between the trimmed V and J ends, which lost 7 bases and 8 bases, there was a span of 12 bases. The CDR3 loop spans 13 amino acids. The CDR3 nucleotides read TGTGCCAGTAAGCCCCGCGAGGATTCACCCCTCCACTTT. Translated: CASKPREDSPLHF. Full variable domain (remainder filled in from reference TRBV19 and TRBJ1-6): DGGITQSPKYLFRKEGQNVTLSCEQNLNHDAMYWYRQDPGQGLRLIYYSQIVNDFQKGDIAEGYSVSREKKESFPLTVTSAQKNPTAFYLCASKPREDSPLHFGNGTRLTVT.

Only a few counts were recorded for this clone. The chain joins TRBV19 to TRBJ1-2, with unresolved D. Trimming removed 8 bases from V and 4 bases from J, with 17 bases in between. The germline V gene has CDR1 LNHDA and CDR2 SQIVND (reference sequence). The CDR3 spans 14 residues. CDR3 in DNA: TGTGCCAGTCGACGTCCGGGAGAAGGCTATGGCTACACCTTC. Encoded protein: CASRRPGEGYGYTF.

This clone was counted once. The V call is TRBV24-1, the J call TRBJ2-5; TRBD2 matches at 7 bases. The CDR3 spans 14 residues. From germline, CDR1 is KGHDR and CDR2 SFDVKD. V lost 4 bases to trimming and J lost 5 bases; unmatched junction nucleotides: 6. CDR3 sequence (DNA): TGTGCCACCAGTGAGGGAGGGATCGGGGAGACCCAGTACTTC. This encodes CATSEGGIGETQYF.

V is TRBV7-2 and J is TRBJ2-5, with a possible D match to TRBD1 (6 bases). Germline assignment: CDR1 SGHTA and CDR2 FQGNSA. V dropped 2 bases and J dropped 9 bases, with 19 bases sitting between them. CDR3 length equals 15 residues. The CDR3 loop is CASSLSPTGSAAQYF. CDR3 coding DNA: TGTGCCAGCAGCTTAAGCCCCACAGGGAGTGCGGCCCAGTACTTC.

For this clone: Other nucleotide sequences in the sample specify the same CDR3. The chain employs TRBV11-2 and TRBJ2-7, with TRBD1 matching 9 bases. The junction had 2 bases not matched to a gene; V was cut back by 3 bases and J by 2 bases. CDR3 length: 14 amino acids. Germline lookup yields CDR1 SGHAT and CDR2 FQNNGV. The CDR3 spells CASSLGQGPYEQYF. DNA of the CDR3: TGTGCCAGCAGCTTGGGACAGGGTCCCTACGAGCAGTACTTC.

The chain's CDR3 is CASSVYRPYSYEQYF. CDR3 in DNA: TGTGCCAGCAGCGTGTACAGGCCTTACTCCTACGAGCAGTACTTC. The chain links TRBV9 to TRBJ2-7, with a possible D match to TRBD1 (5 bases). V gave up 2 bases and J gave up 0 bases, with 12 bases separating them. Germline lookup yields CDR1 SGDLS and CDR2 YYNGEE. This CDR3 has 15 amino acids.

The chain has TRBV19 and TRBJ2-4; perhaps TRBD1 as D (6 bases). Germline V CDR1 and CDR2: LNHDA, SQIVND (reference sequence). The CDR3 covers 14 residues. Trimming cost V 5 bases and J 1 base, with 9 bases left between them. CDR3 in DNA: TGTGCCAGTAGTGGCAGGGGTGCCAAAAACATTCAGTACTTC. Translating gives CASSGRGAKNIQYF. The whole variable domain, filled in from reference TRBV19 and TRBJ2-4, reads DGGITQSPKYLFRKEGQNVTLSCEQNLNHDAMYWYRQDPGQGLRLIYYSQIVNDFQKGDIAEGYSVSREKKESFPLTVTSAQKNPTAFYLCASSGRGAKNIQYFGAGTRLSVL.

The chain has TRBV11-2 and TRBJ1-6; unclear D gene. The CDR3 consists of 16 residues. Trimming took off 2 bases at V and 0 bases at J, with 8 bases between the two ends. Germline lookup yields CDR1 SGHAT and CDR2 FQNNGV. CDR3 region: CASSLSGSSYNSPLHF. The CDR3 DNA reads as TGTGCCAGCAGCTTAAGCGGCAGCTCCTATAATTCACCCCTCCACTTT.

The CDR3 bases are TGTGCCAGTAGTACTTCTAGCGGGAAAAACATTCAGTACTTC. Its protein product is CASSTSSGKNIQYF. The chain recombines TRBV19 with TRBJ2-4; 8 bases match TRBD2. J was trimmed by 4 bases and V by 4 bases; bases with no gene match: 3. The CDR3 has 14 residues. Germline lookup yields CDR1 LNHDA and CDR2 SQIVND (reference sequence).

The genes are TRBV4-1 and TRBJ2-7; the D is unclear. Trimming stripped 2 bases from V and 4 bases from J, with 6 bases between. The CDR3 sequence is 12 residues long. CDR1 MGHRA and CDR2 YSYEKL come from the germline V gene. CDR3 protein: CASSQSRYEQYF. The CDR3 DNA reads TGCGCCAGCAGCCAAAGTCGGTACGAGCAGTACTTC.

The CDR3 DNA sequence: TGTGCCAGCAGTTACATGATAATGGACAATCGAGCTTTCTTT. It translates to CASSYMIMDNRAFF. The chain couples TRBV6-2 or TRBV6-3 to TRBJ1-1; D is perhaps TRBD1 (5 bases). CDR1 MNHEY and CDR2 SVGEGT come from the germline V gene. V lost 2 bases, J lost 10 bases, and 17 bases lay in between. This CDR3 contains 14 residues.

The rearrangement joins TRBV7-3 to TRBJ2-3; TRBD2 matches at 12 bases. Germline assignment: CDR1 SGHTA and CDR2 FQGTGA. This CDR3 spans 16 amino acids. V lost 3 bases, J lost 6 bases, and 7 bases stayed unmatched. CDR3: CASSLGLAGGSDTQYF. The CDR3 bases are TGTGCCAGCAGCTTGGGACTAGCGGGCGGCAGCGATACGCAGTATTTT.

The chain couples TRBV5-1 to TRBJ1-1; tentatively, D is TRBD1 (6 bases). This CDR3 is 15 amino acids long. Germline values: CDR1 SGHRS, CDR2 YFSETQ. Trimming took 2 bases from V and 4 from J, leaving 15 bases between them. CDR3 region: CASSFSGVKSTEAFF. The CDR3 DNA sequence: TGCGCCAGCAGCTTCTCAGGGGTAAAGAGCACTGAAGCTTTCTTT.

The rearrangement joins TRBV6-5 to TRBJ2-7; tentative D call: TRBD2 (5 bases). The CDR3 has 12 residues. The V end was cut by 7 bases, the J end by 0 bases, with 7 bases between. Germline V gene data show CDR1 as MNHEY and CDR2 as SVGAGI. The CDR3 DNA reads TGTGCCAGCACGGGGAGCTCCTACGAGCAGTACTTC. It yields the protein CASTGSSYEQYF.

The genes are TRBV2 and TRBJ1-2; 9 bases are a match to TRBD1. V trimming: 8 bases; J trimming: 1 base; junction bases outside the gene matches: 5. The CDR3 is 14 amino acids. Germline loops: CDR1 SNHLY, CDR2 FYNNEI. The CDR3 protein is CASGTGGFNYGYTF. CDR3 sequence (DNA): TGTGCCAGCGGAACAGGGGGCTTTAACTATGGCTACACCTTC.

The chain recombines TRBV15 with TRBJ2-7; the match to TRBD1 covers 11 bases. J was trimmed by 7 bases and V by 1 base; bases with no gene match: 6. The CDR3 is 15 residues long. Germline loops: CDR1 LNHNV, CDR2 YYDKDF (reference sequence). CDR3 nucleotide sequence: TGTGCCACCAGCAGAGGAGGGACAGGGGGGCTGGAGCAGTACTTC. It is translated as CATSRGGTGGLEQYF.

This clone appeared a single time. This chain joins TRBV5-1 and TRBJ1-3; 7 bases map to TRBD1. The CDR3 is 18 residues long. Germline CDR1 and CDR2: SGHRS and YFSETQ. V trimming: 4 bases; J trimming: 4 bases; junction bases outside the gene matches: 17. DNA of the CDR3: TGCGCCAGCAGCGAACTTGGACAGGCCCATCCATCCGGAAACACCATATATTTT. This translates into CASSELGQAHPSGNTIYF. The whole variable domain, remainder taken from reference TRBV5-1 and TRBJ1-3, is KAGVTQTPRYLIKTRGQQVTLSCSPISGHRSVSWYQQTPGQGLQFLFEYFSETQRNKGNFPGRFSGRQFSNSRSEMNVSTLELGDSALYLCASSELGQAHPSGNTIYFGEGSWLTVV.

The chain employs TRBV11-2 and TRBJ2-5, with 8 nucleotides matching TRBD1. After removal of 5 bases from V and 5 bases from J, the junction contained 7 bases not matched to a gene. Germline-derived CDR1 and CDR2 are SGHAT and FQNNGV. This CDR3 is built from 14 residues. The CDR3 spells CASSPPTGVETQYF. The CDR3 coding sequence is TGTGCCAGCAGCCCCCCGACAGGGGTCGAGACCCAGTACTTC.

The chain has TRBV19 and TRBJ1-1; 11 positions match TRBD1. In germline, CDR1 is LNHDA, CDR2 SQIVND (reference sequence). This CDR3 has 17 amino acids. The V gene end was trimmed by 3 bases and the J gene end by 2 bases; junction bases not matched to a gene: 8. DNA of the CDR3: TGTGCCAGTAGTATGAGGTCGGACAGGGGGCGAAACACTGAAGCTTTCTTT. Translation: CASSMRSDRGRNTEAFF.